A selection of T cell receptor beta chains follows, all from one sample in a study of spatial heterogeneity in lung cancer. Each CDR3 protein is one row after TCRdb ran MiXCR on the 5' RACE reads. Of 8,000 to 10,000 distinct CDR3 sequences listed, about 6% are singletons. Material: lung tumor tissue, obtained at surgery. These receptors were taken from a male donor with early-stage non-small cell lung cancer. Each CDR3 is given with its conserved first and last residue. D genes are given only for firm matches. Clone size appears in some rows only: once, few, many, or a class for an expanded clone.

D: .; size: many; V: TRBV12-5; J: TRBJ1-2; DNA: TGTGCTAGTGGTTTGGCCCTTAAGGGGAACTATGGCTACACCTTC; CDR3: CASGLALKGNYGYTF
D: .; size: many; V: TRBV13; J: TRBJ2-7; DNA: TGTGCCAGCAGCTACCGGACGGAAACCTACGAGCAGTACTTC; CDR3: CASSYRTETYEQYF
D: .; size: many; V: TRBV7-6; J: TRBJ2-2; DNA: TGTGCCAGCATGTCAGGGTACACCGGGGAGCTGTTTTTT; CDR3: CASMSGYTGELFF
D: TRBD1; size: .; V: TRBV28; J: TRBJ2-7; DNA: TGTGCCAGCAGAGACAGGGGGTCCTCCTACGAGCAGTACTTC; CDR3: CASRDRGSSYEQYF
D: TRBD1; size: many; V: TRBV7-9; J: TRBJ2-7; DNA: TGTGCCAGCAGCCCCCCCGGACAGGGGTTTGGCGAGCAGTACTTC; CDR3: CASSPPGQGFGEQYF
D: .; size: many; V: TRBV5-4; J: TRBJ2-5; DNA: TGTGCCAGCAGCTTCCTAGGCAGAGCTCAAGAGACCCAGTACTTC; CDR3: CASSFLGRAQETQYF
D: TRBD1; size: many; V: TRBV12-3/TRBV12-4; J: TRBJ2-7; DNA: TGTGCCAGCAGTGGACAGGGTCCGAGGGAGCAGTACTTC; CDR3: CASSGQGPREQYF
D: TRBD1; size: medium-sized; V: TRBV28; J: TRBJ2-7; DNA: TGTGCCAGCATGGTACCGGGACAGGGCTCCTACGAGCAGTACTTC; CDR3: CASMVPGQGSYEQYF
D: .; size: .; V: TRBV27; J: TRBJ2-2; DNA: TGTGCCAGCAGTCTAAGCGTACAGGGTGGAGGAGAGCTGTTTTTT; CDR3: CASSLSVQGGGELFF
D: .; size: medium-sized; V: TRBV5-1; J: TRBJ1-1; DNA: TGCGCCAGCAGCCGGGGGACCGCCCGGGGCACTGAAGCTTTCTTT; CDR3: CASSRGTARGTEAFF
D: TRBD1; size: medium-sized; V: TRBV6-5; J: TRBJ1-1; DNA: TGTGCCAGCAGTTATAGAGGGGGCAATACTGAAGCTTTCTTT; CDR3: CASSYRGGNTEAFF
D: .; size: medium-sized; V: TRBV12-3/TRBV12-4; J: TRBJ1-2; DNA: TGTGCCAGCAGTTTTGAAAGGGGCTACACCTTC; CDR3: CASSFERGYTF
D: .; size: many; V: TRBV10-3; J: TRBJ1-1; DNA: TGTGCCATCAGTGAATCGAGAACTGAAGCTTTCTTT; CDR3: CAISESRTEAFF
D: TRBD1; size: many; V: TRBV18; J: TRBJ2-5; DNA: TGTGCCAGCTCCCCGGGACAGCAAGAGACCCAGTACTTC; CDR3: CASSPGQQETQYF
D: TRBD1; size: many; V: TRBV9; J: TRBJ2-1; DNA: TGTGCCAGCAGCTCCCGGACAGGGGTGGGGAATGAGCAGTTCTTC; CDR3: CASSSRTGVGNEQFF
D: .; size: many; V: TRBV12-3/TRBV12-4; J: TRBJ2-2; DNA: TGTGCCAGCCTCTACTACACCGGGGAGCTGTTTTTT; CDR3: CASLYYTGELFF
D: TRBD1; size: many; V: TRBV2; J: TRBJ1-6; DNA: TGTGCCAGCGGACAGGACCTTGGATCACCCCTCCACTTT; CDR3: CASGQDLGSPLHF
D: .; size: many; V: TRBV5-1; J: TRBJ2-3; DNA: TGCGCCAGCAGCCTCAGCTCGAGCACAGATACGCAGTATTTT; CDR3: CASSLSSSTDTQYF
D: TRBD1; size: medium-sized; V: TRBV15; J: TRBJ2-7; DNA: TGTGCCACCAGCAGATACGACAGGGGGTACGAGCAGTACTTC; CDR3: CATSRYDRGYEQYF
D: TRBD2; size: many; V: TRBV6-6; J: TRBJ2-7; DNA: TGTGCCAGCAGTTATGGGACTAGCGGGAGGCGCTACGAGCAGTACTTC; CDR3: CASSYGTSGRRYEQYF
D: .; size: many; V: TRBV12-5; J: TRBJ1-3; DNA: TGTGCTAGTGGTTTGGGACAGCTAGCTGGAAACACCATATATTTT; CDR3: CASGLGQLAGNTIYF
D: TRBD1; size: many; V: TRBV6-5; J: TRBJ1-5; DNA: TGTGCCAGCAGCCAAACAGGGGGCAATCAGCCCCAGCATTTT; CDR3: CASSQTGGNQPQHF
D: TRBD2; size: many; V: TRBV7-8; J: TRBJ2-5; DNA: TGTGCCAGCAGCCCACGGCGGGGGGGCTCCATATCTCAAGAGACCCAGTACTTC; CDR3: CASSPRRGGSISQETQYF
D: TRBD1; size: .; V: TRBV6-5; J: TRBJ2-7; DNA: TGTGCCAGCAGTTCCGGGCAGGGGGCTTACGAGCAGTACTTC; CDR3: CASSSGQGAYEQYF
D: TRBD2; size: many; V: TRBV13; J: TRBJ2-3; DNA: TGTGCCAGCAGCCGGACTAGCGGCACAGATACGCAGTATTTT; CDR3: CASSRTSGTDTQYF
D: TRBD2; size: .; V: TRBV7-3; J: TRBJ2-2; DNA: TGTGCCAGCAGCCCCTTTAGGAAGGCGGGAGCCCCGGGCGGGGAGCTGTTTTTT; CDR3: CASSPFRKAGAPGGELFF
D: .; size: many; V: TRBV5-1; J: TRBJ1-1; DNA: TGCGCCAGCAGCTTGGTTCCAGGGGTGAACACTGAAGCTTTCTTT; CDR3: CASSLVPGVNTEAFF
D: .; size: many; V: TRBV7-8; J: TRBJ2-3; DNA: TGTGCCAGCAGCTTATTATATAGCACAGATACGCAGTATTTT; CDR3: CASSLLYSTDTQYF
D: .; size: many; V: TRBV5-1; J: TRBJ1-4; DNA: TGCGCCAGCAGCTCCGGGGATTCAACTAATGAAAAACTGTTTTTT; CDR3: CASSSGDSTNEKLFF
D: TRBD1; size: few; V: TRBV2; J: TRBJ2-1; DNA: TGTGCCAGCAGTGAGGGAGGGACAGGGGTAACAAAGGCCTACAATGAGCAGTTCTTC; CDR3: CASSEGGTGVTKAYNEQFF
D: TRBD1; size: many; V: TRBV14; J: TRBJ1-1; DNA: TGTGCCAGCAGCCAAGGACAGGGGTTTGTGAACACTGAAGCTTTCTTT; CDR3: CASSQGQGFVNTEAFF
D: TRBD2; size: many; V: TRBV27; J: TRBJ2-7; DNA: TGTGCCAGCAGTCCTAGGGGACTAGCGGGAGGTGCTCCGTACTTC; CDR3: CASSPRGLAGGAPYF
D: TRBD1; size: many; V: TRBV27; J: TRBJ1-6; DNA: TGTGCCAGCAGTGTCGGACAGGGGGCCGGGTCACCCCTCCACTTT; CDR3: CASSVGQGAGSPLHF
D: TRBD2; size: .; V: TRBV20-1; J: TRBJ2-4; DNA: TGCAGTGCTAGACGGCTAGCGGGAGCTATAAACAAAAACATTCAGTACTTC; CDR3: CSARRLAGAINKNIQYF
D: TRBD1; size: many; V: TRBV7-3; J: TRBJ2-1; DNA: TGTGCCAGCAGCTTATGGGACAGCTCCTACAATGAGCAGTTCTTC; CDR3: CASSLWDSSYNEQFF
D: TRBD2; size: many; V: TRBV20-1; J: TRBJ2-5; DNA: TGCAGTGCTCCGCCGGGACTAGCAGGAGAGACCCAGTACTTC; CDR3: CSAPPGLAGETQYF